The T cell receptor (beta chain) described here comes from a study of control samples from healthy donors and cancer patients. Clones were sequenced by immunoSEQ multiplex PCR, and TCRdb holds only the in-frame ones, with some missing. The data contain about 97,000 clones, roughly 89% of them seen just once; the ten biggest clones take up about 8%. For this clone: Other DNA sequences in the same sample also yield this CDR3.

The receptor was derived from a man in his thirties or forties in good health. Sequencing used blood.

CDR3 protein: CASSLGWSGYNEQFF. The CDR3 DNA is TGTGCCAGCAGCCTAGGATGGTCTGGCTACAATGAGCAGTTCTTC. The chain recombines TRBV9 with TRBJ2-1; no reliable D call. CDR3 length: 15 amino acids. Germline assignment: CDR1 SGDLS and CDR2 YYNGEE. V was shortened by 4 bases and J by 3 bases, with 14 bases between the two germline ends. The full variable domain, completed using reference TRBV9 and TRBJ2-1, is DSGVTQTPKHLITATGQRVTLRCSPRSGDLSVYWYQQSLDQGLQFLIQYYNGEERAKGNILERFSAQQFPDLHSELNLSSLELGDSALYFCASSLGWSGYNEQFFGPGTRLTVL.